A selection of T cell receptor beta chains follows, all from one sample in a study of a mutant IDH1 vaccine in newly diagnosed glioma. Which antigens these TCRs recognize remains unknown. Clones were sequenced by immunoSEQ multiplex PCR, and TCRdb holds only the in-frame ones, with some missing. Of about 52,000 clones listed, 70% to 85% are singletons. Sequenced here: PBMCs, sampled from a glioma patient whose treatment included an IDH1 peptide vaccine. These TCRs come from a woman between 40 and 50 years old with glioma. Some clones in this sample may be carry-over from other donors' samples. Both conserved end residues are part of each CDR3. D genes are given only for firm matches. Size values are once, few and many counts, or a class for expanded clones, and some rows have none.

CDR3 protein: CASTSLLGGNYGYTF
CDR3 DNA: TGTGCCAGTACCTCACTTCTAGGGGGTAACTATGGCTACACCTTC
D gene: NA
V gene: TRBV19
J gene: TRBJ1-2
clone size: few

CDR3 protein: CAWARGYEQYF
CDR3 DNA: TGTGCCTGGGCCCGGGGCTACGAGCAGTACTTC
D gene: NA
V gene: TRBV30
J gene: TRBJ2-7
clone size: NA

CDR3 protein: CATSRVTGYNEQFF
CDR3 DNA: TGTGCCACCAGCAGAGTGACAGGGTACAATGAGCAGTTCTTC
D gene: TRBD1
V gene: TRBV15
J gene: TRBJ2-1
clone size: NA

CDR3 protein: CAWSYGSANIQYF
CDR3 DNA: TGTGCCTGGAGTTACGGTAGCGCTAACATTCAGTACTTC
D gene: NA
V gene: TRBV30
J gene: TRBJ2-4
clone size: once

CDR3 protein: CASSSAGTPERGELFF
CDR3 DNA: TGTGCCAGCAGCTCGGCCGGGACCCCGGAAAGGGGGGAGCTGTTTTTT
D gene: NA
V gene: TRBV5-4
J gene: TRBJ2-2
clone size: NA

CDR3 protein: CASRRGDRDSAGYTF
CDR3 DNA: TGTGCCAGCAGGAGAGGGGACAGGGATTCGGCTGGCTACACCTTC
D gene: TRBD1
V gene: TRBV2
J gene: TRBJ1-2
clone size: NA

CDR3 protein: CASSSGLAGPSNTGELFF
CDR3 DNA: TGCGCCAGCAGCTCGGGACTAGCGGGGCCCTCGAACACCGGGGAGCTGTTTTTT
D gene: TRBD2
V gene: TRBV5-1
J gene: TRBJ2-2
clone size: NA

CDR3 protein: CASSLAIGDSSTDTQYF
CDR3 DNA: TGCGCCAGCAGCTTGGCTATCGGGGACTCTAGCACAGATACGCAGTATTTT
D gene: NA
V gene: TRBV5-1
J gene: TRBJ2-3
clone size: once

CDR3 protein: CASSRPASEQYF
CDR3 DNA: TGTGCCAGCAGCCGACCAGCGAGCGAGCAGTACTTC
D gene: NA
V gene: TRBV7-2
J gene: TRBJ2-7
clone size: NA

CDR3 protein: CASSSRTGGYEQYF
CDR3 DNA: TGTGCCAGCAGCTCTCGGACAGGCGGATACGAGCAGTACTTC
D gene: TRBD1
V gene: TRBV7-9
J gene: TRBJ2-7
clone size: NA

CDR3 protein: CASSTQGATEAFF
CDR3 DNA: TGTGCCAGCAGTACTCAGGGGGCTACTGAAGCTTTCTTT
D gene: TRBD1
V gene: TRBV6-1
J gene: TRBJ1-1
clone size: NA

CDR3 protein: CASSTRGEKLFF
CDR3 DNA: TGTGCCAGCAGCACCAGGGGGGAAAAACTGTTTTTT
D gene: TRBD1
V gene: TRBV5-4
J gene: TRBJ1-4
clone size: medium-sized

CDR3 protein: CASSSQGGNSYNEQFF
CDR3 DNA: TGTGCCAGCAGCTCCCAGGGGGGCAACTCCTACAATGAGCAGTTCTTC
D gene: NA
V gene: TRBV7-8
J gene: TRBJ2-1
clone size: many

CDR3 protein: CASSALNTGELFF
CDR3 DNA: TGTGCCAGCAGCGCCTTGAACACCGGGGAGCTGTTTTTT
D gene: NA
V gene: TRBV9
J gene: TRBJ2-2
clone size: NA

CDR3 protein: CASSLESGGLATNEKLFF
CDR3 DNA: TGCGCCAGCAGCTTGGAGTCAGGGGGCCTTGCAACTAATGAAAAACTGTTTTTT
D gene: TRBD1
V gene: TRBV5-1
J gene: TRBJ1-4
clone size: NA

CDR3 protein: CASSLQGAWNTEAFF
CDR3 DNA: TGTGCCAGCAGCTTACAGGGGGCCTGGAACACTGAAGCTTTCTTT
D gene: TRBD1
V gene: TRBV5-8
J gene: TRBJ1-1
clone size: NA

CDR3 protein: CAIGRTGGGEQYF
CDR3 DNA: TGTGCCATCGGGCGGACAGGGGGCGGCGAGCAGTACTTC
D gene: TRBD1
V gene: TRBV10-3
J gene: TRBJ2-7
clone size: NA

CDR3 protein: CASSLRDYSRGDTQYF
CDR3 DNA: TGTGCCAGCAGTTTGCGGGATTACTCCAGAGGGGATACGCAGTATTTT
D gene: NA
V gene: TRBV6-6
J gene: TRBJ2-3
clone size: NA

CDR3 protein: CASSFHQGTEQYF
CDR3 DNA: TGTGCCAGCAGCTTTCATCAGGGTACCGAGCAGTACTTC
D gene: NA
V gene: TRBV11-3
J gene: TRBJ2-7
clone size: NA

CDR3 protein: CASIRLAETGELFF
CDR3 DNA: TGTGCCAGCATCCGACTAGCGGAAACCGGGGAGCTGTTTTTT
D gene: TRBD2
V gene: TRBV6-6
J gene: TRBJ2-2
clone size: NA

CDR3 protein: CASSPGPSGGAFF
CDR3 DNA: TGCGCCAGCAGCCCGGGCCCGTCCGGGGGGGCTTTCTTT
D gene: NA
V gene: TRBV4-1
J gene: TRBJ1-1
clone size: few

CDR3 protein: CASSESTEITGEKLFF
CDR3 DNA: TGCGCCAGCAGTGAGTCTACGGAAATCACGGGTGAAAAACTGTTTTTT
D gene: NA
V gene: TRBV10-1
J gene: TRBJ1-4
clone size: once

CDR3 protein: CASSDNAGRSPLHF
CDR3 DNA: TGTGCCAGCAGTGACAATGCAGGGCGGTCACCCCTCCACTTT
D gene: NA
V gene: TRBV6-1
J gene: TRBJ1-6
clone size: few

CDR3 protein: CASSQDMGNVLTF
CDR3 DNA: TGTGCCAGCAGCCAAGATATGGGCAACGTCCTGACTTTC
D gene: NA
V gene: TRBV4-2
J gene: TRBJ2-6
clone size: NA

CDR3 protein: CASSLGTGGGEQAFF
CDR3 DNA: TGTGCCAGCAGCTTAGGTACAGGGGGAGGCGAGCAAGCTTTCTTT
D gene: TRBD1
V gene: TRBV7-6
J gene: TRBJ1-1
clone size: NA

CDR3 protein: CASSAPDGEGNEQYF
CDR3 DNA: TGTGCCAGCAGCGCGCCTGACGGAGAGGGCAACGAGCAGTACTTC
D gene: NA
V gene: TRBV7-9
J gene: TRBJ2-7
clone size: NA

CDR3 protein: CASSGGEPLLSYEQYF
CDR3 DNA: TGCGCCAGCAGCGGGGGGGAGCCCTTACTCTCCTACGAGCAGTACTTC
D gene: TRBD2
V gene: TRBV5-1
J gene: TRBJ2-7
clone size: NA

CDR3 protein: CASSLVWDSPLHF
CDR3 DNA: TGCGCCAGCAGCTTGGTATGGGATTCACCCCTCCACTTT
D gene: NA
V gene: TRBV5-1
J gene: TRBJ1-6
clone size: NA

CDR3 protein: CASSQRQGAGSEQYF
CDR3 DNA: TGTGCCAGCAGTCAAAGACAGGGGGCCGGCAGCGAGCAGTACTTC
D gene: TRBD1
V gene: TRBV2
J gene: TRBJ2-7
clone size: NA

CDR3 protein: CASSDYGTATEAFF
CDR3 DNA: TGTGCCAGCAGCGATTACGGGACAGCCACTGAAGCTTTCTTT
D gene: TRBD1
V gene: TRBV9
J gene: TRBJ1-1
clone size: once

CDR3 protein: CASSLGPRPQEGQFF
CDR3 DNA: TGTGCCAGCAGCTTGGGACCCCGCCCCCAGGAAGGGCAGTTCTTC
D gene: NA
V gene: TRBV5-6
J gene: TRBJ2-1
clone size: few

CDR3 protein: CASSPLIGQNTEAFF
CDR3 DNA: TGTGCCAGCAGCCCCCTAATCGGACAGAACACTGAAGCTTTCTTT
D gene: NA
V gene: TRBV7-2
J gene: TRBJ1-1
clone size: NA

CDR3 protein: CASSERGRDGNTGELFF
CDR3 DNA: TGCGCCAGCAGTGAGAGGGGCCGGGACGGCAACACCGGGGAGCTGTTTTTT
D gene: NA
V gene: TRBV10-1
J gene: TRBJ2-2
clone size: NA

CDR3 protein: CASSLQGNTGELFF
CDR3 DNA: TGCGCCAGCAGCTTACAGGGGAACACCGGGGAGCTGTTTTTT
D gene: NA
V gene: TRBV5-1
J gene: TRBJ2-2
clone size: NA

CDR3 protein: CSVEGQVVVGYTF
CDR3 DNA: TGCAGCGTTGAGGGACAGGTCGTGGTTGGCTACACCTTC
D gene: TRBD1
V gene: TRBV29-1
J gene: TRBJ1-2
clone size: NA

CDR3 protein: CASTNGAGGTQETQYF
CDR3 DNA: TGCGCCAGCACCAACGGAGCGGGGGGCACGCAAGAGACCCAGTACTTC
D gene: TRBD2
V gene: TRBV5-1
J gene: TRBJ2-5
clone size: NA